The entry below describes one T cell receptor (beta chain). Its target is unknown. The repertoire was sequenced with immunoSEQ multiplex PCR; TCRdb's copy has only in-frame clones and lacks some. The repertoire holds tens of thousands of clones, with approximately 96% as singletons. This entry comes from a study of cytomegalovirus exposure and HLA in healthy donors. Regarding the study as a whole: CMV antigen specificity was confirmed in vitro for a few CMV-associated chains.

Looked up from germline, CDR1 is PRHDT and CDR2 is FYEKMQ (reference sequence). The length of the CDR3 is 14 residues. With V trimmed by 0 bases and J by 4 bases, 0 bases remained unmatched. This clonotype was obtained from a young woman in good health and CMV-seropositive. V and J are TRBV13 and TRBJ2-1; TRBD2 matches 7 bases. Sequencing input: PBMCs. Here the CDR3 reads CASSLGREYNEQFF. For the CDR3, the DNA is TGTGCCAGCAGCTTAGGGCGGGAGTACAATGAGCAGTTCTTC. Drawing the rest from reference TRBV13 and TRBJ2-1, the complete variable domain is AAGVIQSPRHLIKEKRETATLKCYPIPRHDTVYWYQQGPGQDPQFLISFYEKMQSDKGSIPDRFSAQQFSDYHSELNMSSLELGDSALYFCASSLGREYNEQFFGPGTRLTVL.